The 23 T cell receptor beta chains given below trace back to one sample, sequenced in a study of tumor-infiltrating lymphocytes in oesophageal squamous cell carcinoma (TCRdb year 2016). Library method: PCR. TCRdb names Illumina HiSeq 2000 as the instrument used. TCRdb took the public reads, trimmed them with fastp at Q25, ran MiXCR for clone calling and kept in-frame beta chains. Rows are unified per CDR3 protein, each entry keeping the most common DNA and genes. The sample contains fewer than 20,000 distinct CDR3 sequences, around 50% of them found a single time. Together, the top ten hold roughly two fifths of the sample. Sequencing was done on a sample of esophageal tumor tissue. Receptor source: a female donor with esophageal squamous cell carcinoma.

This clonotype was seen repeatedly, ten times or more. The CDR3 DNA sequence: TGTGCCAGCAGTATGACCCCCATGCACTACGAGCAGTACTTC. It translates to CASSMTPMHYEQYF. The J gene is TRBJ2-7, the V gene TRBV27; no reliable D call. Trimming left V 5 bases short and J 3 bases short, with 14 bases between. Looked up from germline, CDR1 is MNHEY and CDR2 is SMNVEV (reference sequence). The CDR3 covers 14 residues.

This clonotype counts as large. This sequence joins TRBV19 and TRBJ2-2; TRBD2 agrees at 12 bases. Germline V CDR1 and CDR2: LNHDA, SQIVND (reference sequence). The length of the CDR3 is 19 residues. V lost 1 base and J lost 3; bases outside the gene matches: 9. CDR3 amino acids: CASSIVASGRAGDTGELFF. CDR3 nucleotide sequence: TGTGCCAGTAGTATAGTGGCTAGCGGGAGGGCCGGGGACACCGGGGAGCTGTTTTTT.

V and J are TRBV28 and TRBJ1-2, with TRBD1 as a possible D gene (5 bases). The germline CDR1 and CDR2 sequences are MDHEN and SYDVKM. The CDR3 totals 14 residues. The V end lost 7 bases, the J end lost 0 bases, and 12 bases lay between the germline ends. This CDR3 is CASTSRGSNYGYTF. CDR3 nucleotides: TGTGCCAGCACCTCTAGGGGTTCTAACTATGGCTACACCTTC.

This clonotype came up many times. A much larger clone differs by one base, so this may be a read error. The CDR3 sequence: CAIMYSQAGDVGEQYF. The CDR3 bases are TGTGCCATCATGTATTCGCAAGCGGGAGATGTTGGTGAGCAGTACTTC. The genes are TRBV10-3 and TRBJ2-5, with 8 bases identical to TRBD2. The J segment lost 11 bases and the V segment lost 7 bases, leaving 21 bases of the junction unmatched. The CDR3 is made up of 16 amino acids. Germline V gene data show CDR1 as ENHRY and CDR2 as SYGVKD.

This clonotype was counted many times. V and J are TRBV2 and TRBJ2-3; D remains ambiguous. Germline V gene lookup returns CDR1 SNHLY and CDR2 FYNNEI. The CDR3 is made up of 11 amino acids. V was trimmed by 5 bases and J by 6 bases, leaving 6 bases between them. The CDR3 DNA sequence: TGTGCCAGCAGTACGGAGGATACGCAGTATTTT. It encodes CASSTEDTQYF.

Regarding this clonotype: Germline and junction disagree at one end, which may indicate a read error. The chain combines TRBV7-6 with TRBJ2-4, with D tentatively TRBD1 or TRBD2 (6 bases each). The J call may be in error: the DNA end matches TRBJ2-7 better. Germline V gives CDR1 SGHVS, CDR2 FNYEAQ. The CDR3 has 14 residues. CDR3 DNA: TGTGCTAGCAGTCCCGGGGGCGGGAACCACGAGCAGTACTTC. Protein product: CASSPGGGNHEQYF.

This rearrangement joins TRBV6-6 to TRBJ2-5; 11 bases are a match to TRBD1. The germline CDR1 and CDR2 sequences are MNHNY and SVGAGI (reference sequence). The CDR3 loop spans 16 amino acids. Germline trimming cut 2 bases from V and 11 bases from J; bases unmatched to any gene: 13. The CDR3, as DNA: TGTGCCAGCAGTTACGGGGACAGGGGGTACGCAGATACGCAGTACTTC. This encodes CASSYGDRGYADTQYF.

There are a few counts of this clonotype. The V call is TRBV15, the J call TRBJ2-7; 7 bases are shared with TRBD1. The V gene end was trimmed by 3 bases and the J gene end by 5 bases; junction bases not matched to a gene: 7. This CDR3 has 14 residues. CDR1 and CDR2 from the germline V gene are LNHNV and YYDKDF (reference sequence). CDR3 loop: CATSSPTGAHEQYF. In DNA, the CDR3 is TGTGCCACCAGCAGTCCTACAGGGGCCCACGAGCAGTACTTC.

Comment on this clonotype: Because it lacks the conserved phenylalanine or tryptophan at the end, this CDR3 is likely a read error. The limits of the CDR3 on the DNA are not certain, so only TCRdb's listed CDR3 is given. This sequence joins TRBV7-2 and TRBJ2-6; the listed D gene, TRBD2, was not tested against the DNA. Including both end residues, the CDR3 is 17 amino acids long. CDR1 is SGHTA and CDR2 is FQGNSA in the germline V gene. CDR3 residues: CASSLGVAGGYEQYFGA.

CDR3 coding DNA: TGTGCCAGCAGCTTAACCGGGACTAGCGGGAGGTACTCCTACAATGAGCAGTTCTTC. This gives the protein CASSLTGTSGRYSYNEQFF. The rearrangement links TRBV7-3 to TRBJ2-1; 15 nucleotides match TRBD2. The V and J ends lost 0 bases and 0 bases, in that order; junction bases with no gene match: 3. Looked up from germline, CDR1 is SGHTA and CDR2 is FQGTGA. The CDR3 is 19 residues long.

This clonotype was recorded a few times. This is likely a read error, given that the CDR3 carries no conserved phenylalanine or tryptophan at its end. It is unclear where the CDR3 begins or ends on the DNA, so no DNA is shown, and the CDR3 is as TCRdb lists it. The CDR3 is CASRGAGTGTYGYTFGS. The V gene is TRBV28, the J gene TRBJ2-1; the DNA was not used to check the table's D call, TRBD1. In germline, CDR1 is MDHEN, CDR2 SYDVKM. The CDR3 length is 17 residues, termini included.

This clonotype was picked up many times. The V and J genes are TRBV2 and TRBJ2-3, with D possibly being TRBD2 (6 bases). Trimming removed 8 bases at V and 2 bases at J, with 11 bases between. This CDR3 has 13 residues. Germline V gives CDR1 SNHLY, CDR2 FYNNEI. The CDR3 spells CASLTRVTDTQYF. The DNA for the CDR3 is TGTGCCAGCTTGACTAGGGTCACAGATACGCAGTATTTT. Supplemented by reference TRBV2 and TRBJ2-3, the full variable domain reads EPEVTQTPSHQVTQMGQEVILRCVPISNHLYFYWYRQILGQKVEFLVSFYNNEISEKSEIFDDQFSVERPDGSNFTLKIRSTKLEDSAMYFCASLTRVTDTQYFGPGTRLTVL.

This clonotype occurred a few times. The V and J genes are TRBV7-9 and TRBJ2-5; D is ambiguous. The J call is doubtful: the DNA matches TRBJ2-7 better. Germline-derived CDR1 and CDR2 are SEHNR and FQNEAQ (reference sequence). The CDR3 has 12 residues. DNA for the CDR3: TGTGCCAGCAGCTTAATGATCTACGAGCAGTACTTC. Protein: CASSLMIYEQYF.

The DNA of the CDR3 is TGTGCCAGCAGTTTTGGGCTAGGGATGGGCAATCAGCCCCAGCATTTT. It specifies CASSFGLGMGNQPQHF. The chain links TRBV12-3 or TRBV12-4 to TRBJ1-5, with D unclear. The length of the CDR3 is 16 residues. V was clipped by 3 bases and J by 2 bases, with 14 bases between them.

V gene TRBV6-1 combines with J gene TRBJ2-4; D is unresolved. CDR3 length: 12 residues. Germline V gives CDR1 MNHNS, CDR2 SASEGT. The V and J ends lost 7 bases and 6 bases respectively, with 10 bases between them. The CDR3 DNA reads as TGTGCCAGCAATTTCGACGGAAACATTCAGTACTTC. Translating gives CASNFDGNIQYF.

With regard to this clonotype: The conserved final phenylalanine or tryptophan is absent from the CDR3, which likely points to a read error. No DNA is shown, since the ends of the CDR3 on it are uncertain; the CDR3 is the one TCRdb lists. The chain recombines TRBV12-3 or TRBV12-4 with TRBJ1-1. Termini included, the CDR3 measures 18 amino acids. The CDR3 loop is CASPHLSSGSTMSSSSVR.

The CDR3 loop reads CASSLGMSGYGYTF. The CDR3 DNA reads as TGTGCCAGCAGCTTAGGAATGTCCGGGTATGGCTACACCTTC. This chain joins TRBV7-2 and TRBJ1-2; D not resolved. From germline, CDR1 is SGHTA and CDR2 FQGNSA. This CDR3 spans 14 amino acids. The V gene lost 1 base and the J gene lost 5 bases, with 11 bases spanning the gap.

As concerns this clonotype: No conserved phenylalanine or tryptophan ends this CDR3, so it is likely a read error. The limits of the CDR3 on the DNA are not certain, so only TCRdb's listed CDR3 is given. The chain combines TRBV6-8 with TRBJ2-7; the tabulated D call, TRBD2, remains unverified against the DNA. The CDR3 is 18 residues long, counting both termini. In germline, CDR1 is MNHGY, CDR2 SAAAGT. The CDR3: CASRARATSGIYEQYFGS.

Details on this clonotype: A single base separates this from a much larger clone, so it may be a read error. CDR3 residues: CASSLYRGFTDTQYF. DNA of the CDR3: TGTGCCAGCAGCCTCTATCGGGGCTTCACAGATACGCAGTATTTT. The V call is TRBV7-9, the J call TRBJ2-3; D is tentatively TRBD1 or TRBD2 (5 bases each). The CDR3 loop spans 15 amino acids. CDR1 and CDR2 from the germline V gene are SEHNR and FQNEAQ (reference sequence). The germline V and J ends were trimmed by 5 bases and 2 bases, with 14 bases remaining between them.

The table lists this clonotype with a count of one. V usage is TRBV6-4 and J usage is TRBJ2-4; D possibly corresponds to TRBD1 (5 bases). Trimming cost V 9 bases and J 0 bases, with 12 bases left between them. Germline values: CDR1 MRHNA, CDR2 SNTAGT. The CDR3 runs 14 residues. This CDR3 reads CASTTELAKNIQYF. CDR3 nucleotide sequence: TGTGCCAGTACGACAGAACTAGCCAAAAACATTCAGTACTTC.

The chain employs TRBV7-6 and TRBJ2-7; D possibly corresponds to TRBD2 (5 bases). The CDR3 is made up of 16 amino acids. Deletions cut 3 bases from V and 0 bases from J, with 15 bases between. Germline CDR1 is SGHVS and CDR2 is FNYEAQ. DNA of the CDR3: TGTGCCAGCAGCTTGGGCGGAACGGGGAGCTCCTACGAGCAGTACTTC. It translates to CASSLGGTGSSYEQYF.

Only a few counts were recorded for this clonotype. An end of the junction does not agree with germline; a read error may underlie this. The chain couples TRBV5-1 to TRBJ2-1; 12 nucleotides line up with TRBD1. This CDR3 has 15 amino acids. The germline gives CDR1 SGHRS, CDR2 YFSETQ. The CDR3 DNA sequence: TGCGCCAGCAGCTTTGGGACAGGGGGCTACGATGAGCAGTTCTTC. Translating gives CASSFGTGGYDEQFF.

This clonotype has only one observation. The chain uses TRBV10-3 and TRBJ2-7, with 8 bases that match TRBD1. The J call may be incorrect, as the DNA end agrees better with TRBJ2-5. The CDR3 is made up of 20 amino acids. Germline-derived CDR1 and CDR2 are ENHRY and SYGVKD. CDR3 nucleotides: TGTGCCATCAGTGAGTTATTCCCGGCGGACAGGGACCTATCCCAAGAGACCCAGTACTTC. It specifies CAISELFPADRDLSQETQYF.